The 16 T cell receptor beta chains given below trace back to one sample, sequenced in a study of blood T cells in healthy people across ages. Alongside a J-beta primer mix, a sample-barcoded 5' primer served in a second PCR lasting roughly 7 to 11 cycles. Each CDR3 protein is one row after TCRdb ran MiXCR on the 5' RACE reads. The sample lists 980,000 or so distinct CDR3 sequences, roughly 50% occurring once. Sequencing was carried out using blood. The receptors come from a man under 40 in good health.

The chain joins TRBV7-2 to TRBJ1-1, with D unclear. The CDR3 length is 13 residues. The V end lost 6 bases, the J end lost 5 bases, and 13 bases lay between the germline ends. Germline V gene sequence: CDR1 SGHTA, CDR2 FQGNSA. The CDR3 sequence: CASRAGVRTEAFF. The CDR3, as DNA: TGTGCCAGCAGGGCAGGAGTGAGAACTGAAGCTTTCTTT.

This chain uses TRBV7-9 with TRBJ1-6, with D perhaps TRBD1 (5 bases). Trimming took off 5 bases at V and 6 bases at J, with 14 bases between the two ends. CDR1 and CDR2 (germline): SEHNR, FQNEAQ (reference sequence). The CDR3 is made up of 15 amino acids. The CDR3 DNA is TGTGCCAGCAGCGACCGGGACGGAGTTAATTCACCCCTCCACTTT. This codes for CASSDRDGVNSPLHF. The entire variable domain, with the rest obtained from reference TRBV7-9 and TRBJ1-6, is as follows: DTGVSQNPRHKITKRGQNVTFRCDPISEHNRLYWYRQTLGQGPEFLTYFQNEAQLEKSRLLSDRFSAERPKGSFSTLEIQRTEQGDSAMYLCASSDRDGVNSPLHFGNGTRLTVT.

With respect to this clonotype: The junction and the germline gene differ at one end; a read error may be behind it. The chain joins TRBV6-5 to TRBJ2-5; the D call may be TRBD1 or TRBD2 (7 bases each). The CDR3 contains 12 residues. Germline CDR1 MNHEY, CDR2 SVGAGI. DNA for the CDR3: TGTGCCACCAGTCAGGGGGGGAGTGAGCAGTACTTC. Translated: CATSQGGSEQYF.

The J gene is TRBJ1-5, the V gene TRBV20-1; D perhaps matches TRBD1 (6 bases). CDR1 is DFQATT and CDR2 is SNEGSKA in the germline V gene (reference sequence). The V gene lost 0 bases and the J gene lost 6 bases, with 12 bases spanning the gap. This CDR3 is 14 amino acids long. CDR3 sequence reads: CSARDTGRSQPQHF. The CDR3 region has the DNA TGCAGTGCTAGAGATACAGGGCGCAGTCAGCCCCAGCATTTT.

This clonotype was seen a handful of times. The chain uses TRBV5-1 and TRBJ2-3; no clear D gene. There are 15 residues in the CDR3. Trimming left V 4 bases short and J 0 bases short, with 12 bases between. Germline CDR1 and CDR2: SGHRS and YFSETQ. The CDR3 nucleotides are TGCGCCAGCAGCCCGGACGCAACTAGCACAGATACGCAGTATTTT. It encodes CASSPDATSTDTQYF.

This chain uses TRBV28 with TRBJ2-5, with unresolved D. The DNA end is more similar to TRBJ2-7, so the J call may be wrong. CDR1 is MDHEN and CDR2 is SYDVKM in the germline V gene. The CDR3 runs to 12 residues. This chain's CDR3 is CASSFGLYEQYF. The CDR3 coding sequence is TGTGCCAGCAGTTTCGGCCTCTACGAGCAGTACTTC.

The rearrangement joins TRBV20-1 to TRBJ2-3, with TRBD1 matching over 7 bases. CDR1 is DFQATT and CDR2 is SNEGSKA in the germline V gene (reference sequence). V dropped 4 bases and J dropped 1; count of bases not matched to a gene: 14. This CDR3 is 17 amino acids long. The CDR3 region is CSAMWGRDRSGTDTQYF. In DNA, the CDR3 is TGCAGTGCTATGTGGGGCCGGGACAGATCTGGCACAGATACGCAGTATTTT.

This chain connects TRBV6-1 to TRBJ1-2; possibly TRBD1 for D (5 bases). There are 13 residues in the CDR3. The germline V gene encodes CDR1 MNHNS and CDR2 SASEGT. Trimming left V 2 bases short and J 4 bases short, with 8 bases between. The CDR3, as DNA: TGTGCCAGCAGTGAACGGACACCCTATGGCTACACCTTC. This encodes CASSERTPYGYTF.

This clonotype was seen ten or more times. The rearrangement links TRBV7-9 to TRBJ1-2, with 7 bases fitting TRBD1. The J segment lost 2 bases and the V segment lost 3 bases, leaving 3 bases of the junction unmatched. Germline V lookup: CDR1 SEHNR, CDR2 FQNEAQ (reference sequence). This CDR3 is built from 14 residues. CDR3 DNA: TGTGCCAGCAGCTTTACAGGGGTGAACTATGGCTACACCTTC. It codes for CASSFTGVNYGYTF.

This clonotype was seen more than once but under ten times. J is TRBJ2-5 and V is TRBV7-8, with D possibly matching TRBD2 (6 bases). Germline V gene sequence: CDR1 SGHVS, CDR2 FQNEAQ. Trimming cost V 2 bases and J 4 bases, with 14 bases left between them. The CDR3 sequence is 15 residues long. The CDR3 DNA is TGTGCCAGCAGCTTACTAGCGCCCCCGGGAGAGACCCAGTACTTC. Amino acid sequence: CASSLLAPPGETQYF.

The table lists this clonotype with a few counts. The V gene is TRBV4-1, the J gene TRBJ2-3; no reliable D call. The CDR3 length is 13 residues. CDR1 and CDR2 from the germline V gene are MGHRA and YSYEKL. The V gene lost 1 base and the J gene lost 6 bases, with 8 bases spanning the gap. The CDR3 DNA reads TGCGCCAGCAGCCAAGGGGATAGGGATACGCAGTATTTT. Residues: CASSQGDRDTQYF.

This clonotype was observed a handful of times. The J gene is TRBJ1-1, the V gene TRBV2, with 9 bases matching TRBD1. CDR1 and CDR2 (germline): SNHLY, FYNNEI. This CDR3 region has 14 residues. V dropped 6 bases and J dropped 6; count of bases not matched to a gene: 8. CDR3 sequence reads: CASRGTGGSAEAFF. The CDR3 DNA reads as TGTGCCAGCAGGGGCACAGGGGGCTCCGCTGAAGCTTTCTTT.

This sequence joins TRBV29-1 and TRBJ1-2; 11 bases line up with TRBD1. The CDR3 runs to 14 residues. Losses at the gene ends were 6 bases for V and 6 bases for J; bases not matched to a gene: 9. Germline-derived CDR1 and CDR2 are SQVTM and ANQGSEA. The CDR3 reads CSVRTGGHSDGYTF. CDR3 nucleotides: TGCAGCGTGAGGACAGGGGGCCACTCAGATGGCTACACCTTC.

The chain joins TRBV5-1 to TRBJ2-3; D call uncertain. Trimming shortened V by 4 bases and J by 0 bases, and 9 bases separated the two germline ends. CDR3 length: 14 residues. The germline V gene encodes CDR1 SGHRS and CDR2 YFSETQ. CDR3 in amino acids: CASSLELSTDTQYF. The CDR3 DNA reads as TGCGCCAGCAGCCTAGAACTTAGCACAGATACGCAGTATTTT.

About this clonotype: One junction end does not reproduce the germline sequence, and a read error may be involved. This chain uses TRBV7-2 with TRBJ2-7; maybe TRBD1 (6 bases). This CDR3 has 15 residues. CDR1 is SGHTA, CDR2 FQGNSA, per germline. The chain's CDR3 is CASSLGTDPSYGQYF. The CDR3 DNA is TGTGCCAGCAGCTTAGGGACAGACCCCTCCTACGGGCAGTACTTC.

This clonotype has only a few counts. V and J are TRBV4-3 and TRBJ1-2; D is uncertain. The ends were cut back, 3 bases at V and 6 bases at J, with 11 bases in the middle. The CDR3 is made up of 13 amino acids. Germline assignment: CDR1 LGHNA and CDR2 YSLEER. The CDR3 nucleotides read TGCGCCAGCAGCCAGTCGGGGAGCCATGGCTACACCTTC. Translating it yields CASSQSGSHGYTF.